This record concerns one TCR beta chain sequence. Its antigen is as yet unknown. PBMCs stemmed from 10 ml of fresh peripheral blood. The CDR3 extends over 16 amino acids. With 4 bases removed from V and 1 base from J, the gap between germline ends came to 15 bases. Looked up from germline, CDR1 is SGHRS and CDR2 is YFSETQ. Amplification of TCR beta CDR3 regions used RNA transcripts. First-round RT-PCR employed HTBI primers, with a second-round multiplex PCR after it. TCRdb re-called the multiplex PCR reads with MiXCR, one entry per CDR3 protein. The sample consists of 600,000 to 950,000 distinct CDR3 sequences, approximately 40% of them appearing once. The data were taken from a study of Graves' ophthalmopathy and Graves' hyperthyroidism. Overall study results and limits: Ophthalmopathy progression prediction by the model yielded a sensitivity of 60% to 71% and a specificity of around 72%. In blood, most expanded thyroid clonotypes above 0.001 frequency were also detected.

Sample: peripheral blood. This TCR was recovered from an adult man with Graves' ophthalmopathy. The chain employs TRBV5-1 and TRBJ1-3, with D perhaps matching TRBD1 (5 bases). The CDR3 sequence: CASSGPGTDSGNTIYF. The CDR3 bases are TGCGCCAGCAGCGGGCCCGGGACCGATTCTGGAAACACCATATATTTT.